Below, 16 T cell receptor beta chains from the same sample are listed, as sequenced in a study of breast tumors, draining lymph nodes, adjacent tissues listed by TCRdb under 2016. To prepare the library, multiplex PCR was applied. These reads were obtained on an Illumina HiSeq 2000. Using fastp at Q25 and MiXCR, TCRdb reprocessed the public reads and kept productive beta chains. Rows are combined by CDR3 protein, so each entry shows the most common genes and DNA. Counted in this sample were approximately 100,000 distinct CDR3 sequences; roughly 29% of them appeared once. Jointly, the top ten make up around 6% of the sample. The lymph node samples were taken from the axillary draining lymph nodes of breast cancer patients. The source material was axillary lymph node tissue. These receptors were obtained from a female donor with breast cancer. Some clones in this sample may be carry-over from other donors' samples.

This clonotype was seen many times. The chain combines TRBV6-2 or TRBV6-3 with TRBJ2-5; a weak D match, TRBD1 (5 bases). CDR3 length: 14 residues. V lost 7 bases, J lost 1 base, and 13 bases lay in between. Germline lookup yields CDR1 MNHEY and CDR2 SVGEGT. This chain's CDR3 is CASTFWGLQETQYF. Here the CDR3 DNA reads TGTGCCAGCACCTTCTGGGGCCTCCAAGAGACCCAGTACTTC.

A note on this clonotype: The CDR3 ends on some other residue instead of the conserved phenylalanine or tryptophan, so this is likely a read error. CDR3 region: CSARLPLVPYEQYL. The CDR3 nucleotides read TGCAGTGCTAGATTACCGCTAGTCCCCTACGAGCAGTACCTC. The chain couples TRBV20-1 to TRBJ2-7; D unresolved. V lost 2 bases to trimming and J lost 2 bases, with 13 bases between them. This CDR3 spans 14 amino acids. The germline V gene has CDR1 DFQATT and CDR2 SNEGSKA (reference sequence).

This clonotype was recorded many times. The chain uses TRBV5-1 and TRBJ2-1, with 10 bases that match TRBD2. Germline V gives CDR1 SGHRS, CDR2 YFSETQ. The trim removed 0 bases at V and 7 bases at J, leaving 7 bases unmatched. The CDR3 covers 16 residues. The CDR3: CASSLEVSGGSNEQFF. CDR3 DNA: TGCGCCAGCAGCTTGGAAGTTAGCGGGGGGTCAAATGAGCAGTTCTTC.

The chain joins TRBV24-1 to TRBJ2-7, with a weak D call TRBD2 (6 bases). The CDR3 loop spans 13 amino acids. Between the trimmed V and J ends, which lost 0 bases and 5 bases, there was a span of 7 bases. Germline V gene sequence: CDR1 KGHDR, CDR2 SFDVKD. The CDR3 DNA reads TGTGCCACCAGTGATTTGGCGGGGAACGAGCAGTACTTC. Translated, it gives CATSDLAGNEQYF.

V and J are TRBV30 and TRBJ1-1; 7 positions match TRBD1. Germline-derived CDR1 and CDR2 are GTSNPN and SVGIG (reference sequence). J gave up 1 base and V 5 bases, and 13 bases lay outside the gene matches. This CDR3 has 16 amino acids. The CDR3 coding sequence is TGTGCCTGGGGATGGGGGTGGGGGACAGAGAACACTGAAGCTTTCTTT. Encoded protein: CAWGWGWGTENTEAFF.

This clonotype was seen repeatedly, ten times or more. The J gene is TRBJ2-1, the V gene TRBV20-1; D ambiguous. The CDR3 contains 14 residues. V was shortened by 3 bases and J by 7 bases, with 16 bases between the two germline ends. CDR1 is DFQATT and CDR2 is SNEGSKA in the germline V gene (reference sequence). The CDR3 nucleotides are TGCAGTGCTAGTAATCTAGTTAGGGTAAATGAGCAGTTCTTC. Its translation is CSASNLVRVNEQFF.

This sequence joins TRBV20-1 and TRBJ1-1; D is unresolved. V was clipped by 2 bases and J by 1 base, with 8 bases between them. The CDR3 has 13 amino acids. CDR1 DFQATT and CDR2 SNEGSKA come from the germline V gene (reference sequence). The CDR3 sequence is CSARNRKNTEAFF. The CDR3 DNA reads TGCAGTGCTAGAAACCGCAAGAACACTGAAGCTTTCTTT.

This clonotype has ten or more counts. The chain joins TRBV19 to TRBJ1-3, with 7 nucleotides matching TRBD1. Losses at the gene ends were 5 bases for V and 4 bases for J; bases not matched to a gene: 11. This CDR3 contains 16 residues. Germline-derived CDR1 and CDR2 are LNHDA and SQIVND (reference sequence). DNA for the CDR3: TGTGCCAGTAGTCACGACAGGGAAGCTTTAGGAAACACCATATATTTT. Translating gives CASSHDREALGNTIYF.

This clonotype was detected ten times or more. The chain uses TRBV6-1 and TRBJ2-7; D is uncertain. This CDR3 is built from 11 residues. V was clipped by 6 bases and J by 1 base, with 4 bases between them. Germline CDR1 MNHNS, CDR2 SASEGT. In DNA form, the CDR3 reads TGTGCCAGCAGACCATCCTACGAGCAGTACTTC. It specifies CASRPSYEQYF.

The J gene is TRBJ2-7, the V gene TRBV10-1; 9 bases align to TRBD2. V lost 4 bases and J lost 2; bases outside the gene matches: 12. The CDR3 has 17 amino acids. Looked up from germline, CDR1 is WNHNN and CDR2 is SYGVQD (reference sequence). The CDR3 bases are TGCGCCAGCAGTGGACCCAGCGGGGGGACCGTTACCTACGAGCAGTACTTC. This sequence encodes CASSGPSGGTVTYEQYF.

Comment on this clonotype: Since a much larger clone is just one base distant, this may be a read error. The gene calls are TRBV28 and TRBJ1-2; TRBD1 is a possible D gene (6 bases). The CDR3 is 13 residues long. The ends were cut back, 6 bases at V and 12 bases at J, with 20 bases in the middle. Germline V lookup: CDR1 MDHEN, CDR2 SYDVKM. CDR3 in amino acids: CASSSQGHGGHTF. CDR3 sequence (DNA): TGTGCCAGCAGCTCACAGGGTCATGGGGGCCACACCTTC.

This clonotype was counted a few times. This may be a read error: a much more frequent sequence differs by one nucleotide. The rearrangement links TRBV19 to TRBJ2-1; 11 nucleotides align to TRBD1. Germline CDR1 reads LNHDA; CDR2 reads SQIVND (reference sequence). This CDR3 comprises 17 residues. The CDR3 sequence is CASSPREGDRGWNEQSF. The CDR3 DNA is TGTGCCAGTAGCCCTCGGGAAGGGGACAGGGGGTGGAATGAGCAGTCCTTC.

This clonotype was observed many times. V and J are TRBV3-1 and TRBJ2-1, with D possibly being TRBD2 (6 bases). Trimming stripped 8 bases from V and 6 bases from J, with 11 bases between. The length of the CDR3 is 12 residues. The germline V gene has CDR1 LGHDT and CDR2 YNNKEL (reference sequence). The DNA of the CDR3 is TGTGCCAGCGCCGGGGGAGGCAATGAGCAGTTCTTC. Translated: CASAGGGNEQFF.

This clonotype appeared many times. This sequence joins TRBV20-1 and TRBJ2-2; perhaps D is TRBD1 or TRBD2 (7 bases each). Trimming took off 2 bases at V and 6 bases at J, with 13 bases between the two ends. Per germline, CDR1 DFQATT and CDR2 SNEGSKA (reference sequence). There are 14 residues in the CDR3. The CDR3 DNA sequence: TGCAGTGCTAGAACTCCAGGGGGGGCCGGGGAGCTGTTTTTT. Its protein is CSARTPGGAGELFF.

At least ten counts were recorded for this clonotype. This chain connects TRBV18 to TRBJ1-2; D unresolved. Germline-derived CDR1 and CDR2 are KGHSH and LQKENI. V lost 3 bases and J 6 bases, leaving 8 bases between the germline ends. The CDR3 has 12 amino acids. CDR3 amino acids: CASSPALDGYTF. The CDR3 DNA follows: TGTGCCAGCTCACCGGCATTGGATGGCTACACCTTC.

This clonotype has at least ten counts. The rearrangement links TRBV29-1 to TRBJ2-5, with D perhaps given as TRBD1 or TRBD2 (6 bases each). Germline V gives CDR1 SQVTM, CDR2 ANQGSEA. V shed 7 bases and J shed 0 bases, with 24 bases lying between them. CDR3 length: 17 residues. The CDR3: CSAELLFRGPYQETQYF. The CDR3 nucleotides are TGCAGCGCCGAACTACTCTTTCGGGGGCCGTACCAAGAGACCCAGTACTTC.